The TCR beta chain under discussion was sequenced for a study of shared clonotypes between healthy human individuals. Study results and limitations: Naive subsets typically showed greater estimated richness than memory subsets.

Using immunoSEQ multiplex PCR, the repertoire was profiled, and TCRdb retains in-frame clones only, with some absent. Among about 2 million clones, just under 95% were seen once, and the ten largest hold 0.85% to 1.2%. The ends lost 3 bases at V and 4 bases at J; junction bases unmatched: 13. Germline V gives CDR1 SNHLY, CDR2 FYNNEI. The CDR3 is made up of 18 amino acids. CD45RO-negative, CCR7-selected cells formed the naive CD8 fraction, which excluded terminally differentiated effector memory CD45RA+ cells. As for this clone: The antigen is not known.

The chain links TRBV2 to TRBJ2-1; 9 bases line up with TRBD2. This clonotype originated in a man between 18 and 29 years old in good health. The specimen sequenced was naive CD8+ T cells sorted from blood. The CDR3 sequence: CASSDPASGTSWYNEQFF. In nucleotides, the CDR3 is TGTGCCAGCAGTGACCCGGCTAGCGGGACGTCGTGGTACAATGAGCAGTTCTTC.